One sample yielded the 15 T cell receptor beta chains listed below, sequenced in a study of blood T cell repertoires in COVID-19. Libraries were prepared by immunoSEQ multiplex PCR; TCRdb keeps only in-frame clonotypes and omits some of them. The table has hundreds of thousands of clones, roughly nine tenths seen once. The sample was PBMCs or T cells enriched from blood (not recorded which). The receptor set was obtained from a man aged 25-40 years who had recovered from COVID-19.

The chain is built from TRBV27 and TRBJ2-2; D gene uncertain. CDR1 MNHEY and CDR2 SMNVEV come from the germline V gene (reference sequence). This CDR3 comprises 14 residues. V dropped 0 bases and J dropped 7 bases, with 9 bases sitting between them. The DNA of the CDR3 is TGTGCCAGCAGTTTATCTCCGTTCTACGGGGAGCTGTTTTTT. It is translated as CASSLSPFYGELFF.

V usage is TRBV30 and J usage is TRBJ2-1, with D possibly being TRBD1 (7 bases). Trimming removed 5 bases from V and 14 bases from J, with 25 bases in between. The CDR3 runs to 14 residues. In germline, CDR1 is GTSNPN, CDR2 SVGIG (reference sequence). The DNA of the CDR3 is TGTGCCTGGGCGGGACAGTCGGGTGTTCAATGGGAGTTCTTC. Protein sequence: CAWAGQSGVQWEFF.

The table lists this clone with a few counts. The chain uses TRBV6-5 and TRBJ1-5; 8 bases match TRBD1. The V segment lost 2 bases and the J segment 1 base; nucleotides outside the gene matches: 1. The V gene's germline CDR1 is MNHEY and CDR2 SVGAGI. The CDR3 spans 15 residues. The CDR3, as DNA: TGTGCCAGCAGTTACCACAGGGGGAGCAATCAGCCCCAGCATTTT. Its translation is CASSYHRGSNQPQHF.

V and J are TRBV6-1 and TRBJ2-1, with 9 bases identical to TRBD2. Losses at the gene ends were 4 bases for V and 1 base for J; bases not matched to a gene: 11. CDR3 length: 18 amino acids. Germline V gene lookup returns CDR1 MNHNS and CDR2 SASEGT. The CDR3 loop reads CASSGRGGPPYSYNEQFF. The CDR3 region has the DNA TGTGCCAGCAGTGGGCGGGGGGGGCCTCCTTATTCCTACAATGAGCAGTTCTTC.

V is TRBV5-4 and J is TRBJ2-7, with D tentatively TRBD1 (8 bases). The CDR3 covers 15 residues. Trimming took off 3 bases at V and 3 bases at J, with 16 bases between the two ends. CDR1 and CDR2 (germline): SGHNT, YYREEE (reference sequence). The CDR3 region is CASSYDRGGDYEQYF. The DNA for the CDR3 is TGTGCCAGCAGCTACGACAGGGGAGGGGACTACGAGCAGTACTTC.

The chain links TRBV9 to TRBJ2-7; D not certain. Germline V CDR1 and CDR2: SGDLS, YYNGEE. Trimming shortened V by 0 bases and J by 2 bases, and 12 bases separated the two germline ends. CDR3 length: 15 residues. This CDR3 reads CASSVATSGPYEQYF. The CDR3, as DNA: TGTGCCAGCAGCGTAGCTACCTCGGGTCCCTACGAGCAGTACTTC.

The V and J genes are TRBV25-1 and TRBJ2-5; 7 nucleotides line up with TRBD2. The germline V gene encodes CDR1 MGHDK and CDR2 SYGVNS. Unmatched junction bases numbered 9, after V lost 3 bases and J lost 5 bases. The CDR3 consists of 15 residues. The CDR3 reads CASSEYAGAGETQYF. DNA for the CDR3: TGTGCCAGCAGTGAGTATGCGGGAGCGGGGGAGACCCAGTACTTC.

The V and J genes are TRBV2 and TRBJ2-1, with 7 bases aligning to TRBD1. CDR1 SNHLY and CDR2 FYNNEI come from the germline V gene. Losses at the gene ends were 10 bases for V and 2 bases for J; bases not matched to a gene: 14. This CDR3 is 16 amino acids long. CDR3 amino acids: CAITFRGQGAYNEQFF. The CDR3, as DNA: TGTGCCATCACATTCCGGGGTCAGGGGGCCTACAATGAGCAGTTCTTC.

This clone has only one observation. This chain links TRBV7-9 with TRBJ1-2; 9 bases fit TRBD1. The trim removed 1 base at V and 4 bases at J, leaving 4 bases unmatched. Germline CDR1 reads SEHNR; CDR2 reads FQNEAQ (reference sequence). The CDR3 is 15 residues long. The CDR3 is CASSLGQDRGYGYTF. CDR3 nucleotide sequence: TGTGCCAGCAGCTTAGGTCAGGACAGGGGCTATGGCTACACCTTC. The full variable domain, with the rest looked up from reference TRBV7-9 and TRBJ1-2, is DTGVSQNPRHKITKRGQNVTFRCDPISEHNRLYWYRQTLGQGPEFLTYFQNEAQLEKSRLLSDRFSAERPKGSFSTLEIQRTEQGDSAMYLCASSLGQDRGYGYTFGSGTRLTVV.

Written as DNA, the CDR3 is TGTGCCAGCAGCCGAGGACTTAATACGCAGTATTTT. Translating gives CASSRGLNTQYF. V gene TRBV11-2 combines with J gene TRBJ2-3, with a tentative D call TRBD2 (5 bases). The ends were cut back, 5 bases at V and 7 bases at J, with 10 bases in the middle. This CDR3 is built from 12 residues. Looked up from germline, CDR1 is SGHAT and CDR2 is FQNNGV. Full variable domain (remainder filled in from reference TRBV11-2 and TRBJ2-3): EAGVAQSPRYKIIEKRQSVAFWCNPISGHATLYWYQQILGQGPKLLIQFQNNGVVDDSQLPKDRFSAERLKGVDSTLKIQPAKLEDSAVYLCASSRGLNTQYFGPGTRLTVL.

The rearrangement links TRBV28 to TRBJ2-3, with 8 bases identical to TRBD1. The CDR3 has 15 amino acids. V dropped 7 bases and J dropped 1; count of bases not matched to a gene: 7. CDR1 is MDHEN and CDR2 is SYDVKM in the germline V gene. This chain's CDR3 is CASTPQGARTDTQYF. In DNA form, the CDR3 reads TGTGCCAGCACCCCGCAGGGGGCCCGCACAGATACGCAGTATTTT.

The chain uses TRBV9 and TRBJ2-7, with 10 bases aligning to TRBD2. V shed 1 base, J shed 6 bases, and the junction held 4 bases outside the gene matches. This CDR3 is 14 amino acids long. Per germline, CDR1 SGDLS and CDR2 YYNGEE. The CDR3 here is CASSVTSGMVEQYF. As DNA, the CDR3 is TGTGCCAGCAGCGTAACTAGCGGGATGGTCGAGCAGTACTTC.

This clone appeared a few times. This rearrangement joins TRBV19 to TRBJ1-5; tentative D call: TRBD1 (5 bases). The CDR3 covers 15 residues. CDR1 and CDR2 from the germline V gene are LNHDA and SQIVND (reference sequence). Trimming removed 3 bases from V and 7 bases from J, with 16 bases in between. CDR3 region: CASSIARRGEQPQHF. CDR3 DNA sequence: TGTGCCAGTAGTATCGCGCGTCGGGGGGAACAGCCCCAGCATTTT.

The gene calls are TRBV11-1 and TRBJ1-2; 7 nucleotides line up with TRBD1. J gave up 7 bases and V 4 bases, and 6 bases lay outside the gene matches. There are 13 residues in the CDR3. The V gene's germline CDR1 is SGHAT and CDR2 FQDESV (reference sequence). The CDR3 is CASSSYYRGGYTF. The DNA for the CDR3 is TGTGCCAGCAGCTCATACTACAGGGGTGGCTACACCTTC.

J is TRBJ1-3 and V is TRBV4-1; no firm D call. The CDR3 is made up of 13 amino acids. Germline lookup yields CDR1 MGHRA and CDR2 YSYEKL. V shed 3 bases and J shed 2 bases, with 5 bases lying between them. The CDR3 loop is CASSQGPGNTIYF. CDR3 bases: TGCGCCAGCAGCCAGGGCCCTGGAAACACCATATATTTT.